This TCR beta chain was sequenced for a study of beta chain features in type 1 diabetes. Findings of the study overall: When VDJ junctions were examined, type 1 diabetes patients showed fewer insertions and more deletions. TCRB CDR3s were moderately but significantly shorter in Type 1 diabetes patients in all four CD4+ subsets.

The CDR3 is made up of 12 amino acids. V trimming: 4 bases; J trimming: 9 bases; junction bases outside the gene matches: 4. Germline loops: CDR1 SGHDT, CDR2 YYEEEE. In regard to this clone: Its antigen is currently unknown.

Reverse transcribing all isolated RNA meant expressed TCRB transcripts were sequenced. Profiled with immunoSEQ multiplex PCR; TCRdb holds only in-frame clones, not every one. The sample consists of some 240,000 clones, approximately 16% of them appearing once. The chain carries TRBV5-6 and TRBJ2-1; the match to TRBD2 covers 7 bases. Sequencing was carried out using naive CD4+ T cells from blood. This receptor was taken from a man aged 25 to 40 with type 1 diabetes. The CDR3 is CASSRTSLEQFF. DNA of the CDR3: TGTGCCAGCAGCCGGACTAGTCTTGAGCAGTTCTTC. Full variable domain (rest looked up from reference TRBV5-6 and TRBJ2-1): DAGVTQSPTHLIKTRGQQVTLRCSPKSGHDTVSWYQQALGQGPQFIFQYYEEEERQRGNFPDRFSGHQFPNYSSELNVNALLLGDSALYLCASSRTSLEQFFGPGTRLTVL.